The 3 T cell receptor beta chains reported below all come from one sample, sequenced in a study of tumor and adjacent non-tumor tissue in lung cancer. This sample's RNA came from whole unsorted tissue. The library came from three nested PCR rounds adapted from ARM-PCR protocols. TCRdb analysed the multiplex PCR reads with MiXCR anew, one entry per CDR3 protein. The table includes 100,000 to 150,000 distinct CDR3 sequences, about 66% detected once. Sequenced input: lung tumor tissue. The receptors derive from a man aged 25 to 40 with non-small cell lung cancer.

This clonotype was counted many times. The chain combines TRBV6-1 with TRBJ2-3; D might be TRBD1 or TRBD2, each matching 5 bases. Germline V lookup: CDR1 MNHNS, CDR2 SASEGT. V was pared by 4 bases and J by 2 bases, with 19 bases between. There are 17 residues in the CDR3. The CDR3 DNA reads TGTGCCAGCAGTGTCCTCGCAGGGAGATTCTTCACAGATACGCAGTATTTT. Translation gives CASSVLAGRFFTDTQYF.

This clonotype was counted many times. The rearrangement links TRBV6-1 to TRBJ2-3, with TRBD2 as a possible D gene (6 bases). The CDR3 contains 15 residues. With 5 bases removed from V and 4 bases from J, the gap between germline ends came to 16 bases. Germline V lookup: CDR1 MNHNS, CDR2 SASEGT. This CDR3 reads CASSYREGDSDTQYF. DNA of the CDR3: TGTGCCAGCAGTTACCGGGAAGGGGACTCAGATACGCAGTATTTT.

With respect to this clonotype: A clone one base away is much larger, so this may be a read error. V is TRBV6-5 and J is TRBJ2-2; TRBD1 is a possible D gene (5 bases). The germline V gene encodes CDR1 MNHEY and CDR2 SVGAGI. The CDR3 consists of 16 residues. V lost 0 bases and J lost 2, with 10 bases in between. The CDR3: CASSYSFDRNTGELFF. The CDR3 bases are TGTGCCAGCAGTTACTCGTTTGACAGAAACACCGGGGAGCTGTTTTTT.